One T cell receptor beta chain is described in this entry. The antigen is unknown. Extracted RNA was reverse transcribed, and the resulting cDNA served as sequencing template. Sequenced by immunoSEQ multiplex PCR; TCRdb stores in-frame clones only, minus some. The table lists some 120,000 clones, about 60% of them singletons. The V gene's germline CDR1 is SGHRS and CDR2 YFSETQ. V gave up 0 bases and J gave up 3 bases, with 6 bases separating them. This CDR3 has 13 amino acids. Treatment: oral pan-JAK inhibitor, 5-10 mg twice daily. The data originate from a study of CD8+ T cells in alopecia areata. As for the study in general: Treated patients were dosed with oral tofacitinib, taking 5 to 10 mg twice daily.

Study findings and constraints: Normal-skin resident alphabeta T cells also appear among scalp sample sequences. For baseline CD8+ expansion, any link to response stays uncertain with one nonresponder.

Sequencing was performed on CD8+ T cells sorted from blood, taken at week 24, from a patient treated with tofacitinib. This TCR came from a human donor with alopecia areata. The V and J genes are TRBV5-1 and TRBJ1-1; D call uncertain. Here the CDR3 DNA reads TGCGCCAGCAGCTTGGAATTTGACACTGAAGCTTTCTTT. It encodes CASSLEFDTEAFF. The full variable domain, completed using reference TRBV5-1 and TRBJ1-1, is KAGVTQTPRYLIKTRGQQVTLSCSPISGHRSVSWYQQTPGQGLQFLFEYFSETQRNKGNFPGRFSGRQFSNSRSEMNVSTLELGDSALYLCASSLEFDTEAFFGQGTRLTVV.